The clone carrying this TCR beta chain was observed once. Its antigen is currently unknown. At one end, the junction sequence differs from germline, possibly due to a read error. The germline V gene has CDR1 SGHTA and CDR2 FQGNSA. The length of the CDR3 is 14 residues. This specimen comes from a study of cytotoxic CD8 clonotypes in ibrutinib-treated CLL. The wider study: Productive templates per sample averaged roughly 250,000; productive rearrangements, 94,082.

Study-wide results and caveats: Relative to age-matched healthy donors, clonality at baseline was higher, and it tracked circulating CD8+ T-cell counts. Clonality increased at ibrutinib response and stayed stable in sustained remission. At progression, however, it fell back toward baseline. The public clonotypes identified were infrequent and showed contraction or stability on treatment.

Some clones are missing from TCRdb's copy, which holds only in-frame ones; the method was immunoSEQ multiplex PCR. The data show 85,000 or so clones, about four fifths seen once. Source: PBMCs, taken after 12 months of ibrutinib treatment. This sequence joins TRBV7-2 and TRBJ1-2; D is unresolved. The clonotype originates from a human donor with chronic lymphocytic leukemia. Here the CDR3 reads CASGLVGLNYGYTF. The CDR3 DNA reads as TGTGCCAGCGGCTTGGTGGGCCTAAACTATGGCTACACCTTC. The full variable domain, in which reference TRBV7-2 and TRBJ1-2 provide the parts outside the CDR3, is GAGVSQSPSNKVTEKGKDVELRCDPISGHTALYWYRQSLGQGLEFLIYFQGNSAPDKSGLPSDRFSAERTGGSVSTLTIQRTQQEDSAVYLCASGLVGLNYGYTFGSGTRLTVV.